This is a list of T cell receptor beta chains from one sample in a study of tissue T cells after allogeneic stem cell transplantation. The repertoire was sequenced with immunoSEQ multiplex PCR; TCRdb's copy has only in-frame clones and lacks some. The data contain about 1,200 clones, about three fifths of them singletons. The specimen comprised stomach tissue, sampled at autopsy. The origin of the receptors is an older male patient with steroid-refractory graft-versus-host disease after an allogeneic stem cell transplant. The T cells may come from the graft donor. The CDR3 runs from the conserved cysteine through the conserved F or W. Fields, in order: J gene, V gene, CDR3 protein.

TRBJ1-2	TRBV15	CATSRDLIGVNYGYTF
TRBJ1-1	TRBV12-3/TRBV12-4	CASSRTGTEAFF
TRBJ2-5	TRBV5-1	CASSQNAETQYF
TRBJ1-1	TRBV18	CASSPTGNTEAFF
TRBJ2-2	TRBV2	CASMGEGNLSGELFF
TRBJ1-6	TRBV5-1	CASSLDLGVVSPLHF
TRBJ2-7	TRBV21-1	CASKQGGAEQYF
TRBJ1-5	TRBV7-2	CASSSGGGSFQPQHF
TRBJ1-5	TRBV27	CASSLLNQPQHF
TRBJ1-1	TRBV7-3	CASSLNRGRTAFF
TRBJ2-7	TRBV5-1	CASSLVGRTYEQYF
TRBJ1-2	TRBV10-3	CAIRGTVNYGYTF
TRBJ1-1	TRBV3-1/TRBV3-2	CASSHTRAFCTEAFF
TRBJ1-2	TRBV4-2	CASSQEQPRGGYTF
TRBJ2-7	TRBV14	CASSQSTPYEQYF
TRBJ1-2	TRBV19	CASSTTGGDGYTF
TRBJ2-3	TRBV7-3	CASSLGGGLAGTPSDTQYF
TRBJ1-1	TRBV4-3	CASSQNSGDNTEAFF
TRBJ2-7	TRBV7-2	CASRKDRASSYEQYF
TRBJ2-3	TRBV2	CASSPGTSSTDTQYF
TRBJ2-6	TRBV18	CASSPPRGNAGANVLTF
TRBJ1-5	TRBV19	CASSIKADSNQPQHF
TRBJ1-2	TRBV27	CASSLRYGKRYGYTF
TRBJ2-2	TRBV25-1	CASKPPPGQGVLTGELFF
TRBJ1-2	TRBV7-2	CASSLQQGISYTF
TRBJ2-5	TRBV5-6	CARSWGAGGGETQYF
TRBJ2-2	TRBV4-1	CASSLGEERELFF
TRBJ2-5	TRBV27	CASSFGYQETQYF
TRBJ1-6	TRBV5-1	CASSLASVSNSPLHF
TRBJ1-1	TRBV7-9	CASSPLPPGGTEAFF
TRBJ1-3	TRBV7-2	CASSFTGNSGNTIYF
TRBJ1-5	TRBV7-8	CASSLDRGNQPQHF
TRBJ1-1	TRBV11-2	CASSLDQGWAEAFF
TRBJ2-7	TRBV7-7	CASSFGDEYEQYF
TRBJ2-7	TRBV6-5	CASSYRRGQNEQYF
TRBJ2-7	TRBV6-5	CASSSQGTGYEQYF
TRBJ1-5	TRBV6-1	CASSETQQPQHF
TRBJ2-7	TRBV6-6	CASSYGRGSYEQYF
TRBJ2-3	TRBV4-3	CASSQVGGADTQYF
TRBJ2-7	TRBV19	CASSIEGRGQYEQYF
TRBJ2-1	TRBV18	CASSLRGNEQFF
TRBJ1-1	TRBV7-9	CATRSGMNTEAFF
TRBJ1-5	TRBV18	CASSRSQGGVQPQHF
TRBJ2-5	TRBV4-1	CASSQDPGYETQYF
TRBJ2-1	TRBV9	CASSGTSGRDEQFF
TRBJ2-5	TRBV11-2	CASSLESETQYF
TRBJ2-7	TRBV27	CASSLIGQAPYEQYF
TRBJ2-6	TRBV27	CASSLLGSGANVLTF
TRBJ1-6	TRBV3-1/TRBV3-2	CASSRDSGYSPLHF
TRBJ1-1	TRBV25-1	CASSGLGVRTEAFF
TRBJ1-5	TRBV5-6	CASSRGQGFDSNQPQHF
TRBJ2-1	TRBV14	CASSQDLGYGWSGDEQFF
TRBJ2-1	TRBV27	CASSLGDRITNNEQFF